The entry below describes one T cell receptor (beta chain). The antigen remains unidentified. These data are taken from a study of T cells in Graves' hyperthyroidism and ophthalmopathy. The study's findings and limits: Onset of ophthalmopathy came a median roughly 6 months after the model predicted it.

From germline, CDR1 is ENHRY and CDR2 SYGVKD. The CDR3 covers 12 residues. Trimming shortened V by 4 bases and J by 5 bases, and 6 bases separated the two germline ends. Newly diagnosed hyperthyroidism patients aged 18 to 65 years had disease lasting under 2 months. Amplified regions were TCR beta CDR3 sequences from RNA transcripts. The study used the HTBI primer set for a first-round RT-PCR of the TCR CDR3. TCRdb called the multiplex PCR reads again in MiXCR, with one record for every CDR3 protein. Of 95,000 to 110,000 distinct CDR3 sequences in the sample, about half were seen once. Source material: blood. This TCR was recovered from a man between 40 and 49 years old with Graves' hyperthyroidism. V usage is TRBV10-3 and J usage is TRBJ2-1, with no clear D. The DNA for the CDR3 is TGTGCCATCAGTGTGACCGACAATGAGCAGTTCTTC. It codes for CAISVTDNEQFF.